This TCR beta chain was observed in a study of blood T cell repertoires in COVID-19. As for the study in general: Both acute and convalescent COVID-19 samples were obtained from the United States, Italy and Spain.

The germline V gene encodes CDR1 MNHEY and CDR2 SMNVEV (reference sequence). V trimming: 1 base; J trimming: 4 bases; junction bases outside the gene matches: 7. CDR3 size: 16 residues. In the original analysis: Reference gene primer amplification gave estimated nucleated cell counts. TCRdb keeps only in-frame clones here, not all; method: immunoSEQ multiplex PCR. V and J calls and clone size follow that table, whereas D and trimming were derived from the DNA. The sample has about 140,000 clones; 80% to 85% are singletons. Sequenced material: peripheral blood. This TCR came from a woman older than 75 with acute or convalescent COVID-19. This chain joins TRBV27 and TRBJ2-3; 8 bases fit TRBD1. The CDR3 DNA follows: TGTGCCAGCAGTTTATTTGCAGGGGGCTTCGCAGATACGCAGTATTTT. Amino acid sequence: CASSLFAGGFADTQYF.